The 16 T cell receptor beta chains reported below all come from one sample, sequenced in a study of blood T cell repertoires in COVID-19. The protocol was immunoSEQ multiplex PCR, while the TCRdb copy is restricted to in-frame clones and leaves out a portion. The sample has roughly 260,000 clones, about 87% seen once. The source material was peripheral blood. These TCRs come from a man between 60 and 75 years old who had recovered from COVID-19.

DNA for the CDR3: TGTGCCAGTAGTCCCTATTTGGACAGGGGAGGCACTGAAGCTTTCTTT. It specifies CASSPYLDRGGTEAFF. The J gene is TRBJ1-1, the V gene TRBV19; 9 bases fit TRBD1. CDR3 length: 16 amino acids. Germline V CDR1 and CDR2: LNHDA, SQIVND (reference sequence). V trimming: 5 bases; J trimming: 4 bases; junction bases outside the gene matches: 11.

This rearrangement joins TRBV2 to TRBJ1-1; no definite D call. Per germline, CDR1 SNHLY and CDR2 FYNNEI. CDR3 length equals 14 residues. V dropped 7 bases and J dropped 1 base, with 13 bases sitting between them. CDR3 coding DNA: TGTGCCAGCAAGGCGGTATACGGGAACACTGAAGCTTTCTTT. Its translation is CASKAVYGNTEAFF.

This chain joins TRBV7-6 and TRBJ2-5; 8 nucleotides align to TRBD2. The V gene end was trimmed by 5 bases and the J gene end by 2 bases; junction bases not matched to a gene: 4. CDR1 SGHVS and CDR2 FNYEAQ come from the germline V gene. The CDR3 covers 14 residues. The CDR3 nucleotides are TGTGCCAGCAGCCGCGGGGGGTCTCAAGAGACCCAGTACTTC. It codes for CASSRGGSQETQYF.

This clone appeared once. The gene calls are TRBV2 and TRBJ1-5, with TRBD1 identical over 9 bases. This CDR3 is built from 15 residues. Trimming at V came to 7 bases and at J to 6 bases, leaving 10 bases not matched to a gene. Germline assignment: CDR1 SNHLY and CDR2 FYNNEI. Here the CDR3 reads CASTMDRGDFQPQHF. The CDR3 region has the DNA TGTGCCAGCACCATGGACAGGGGAGACTTTCAGCCCCAGCATTTT.

V gene TRBV5-1 combines with J gene TRBJ1-4; 9 bases map to TRBD1. The CDR3 extends over 15 amino acids. Germline CDR1 reads SGHRS; CDR2 reads YFSETQ. The V and J ends lost 3 bases and 6 bases, in that order; junction bases with no gene match: 6. CDR3 region: CASSSMDRGDEKLFF. The CDR3 DNA reads as TGCGCCAGCAGCTCGATGGACAGGGGCGATGAAAAACTGTTTTTT.

The gene calls are TRBV5-1 and TRBJ1-3; D unclear. There are 14 residues in the CDR3. V lost 5 bases, J lost 4 bases, and 13 bases lay in between. Germline assignment: CDR1 SGHRS and CDR2 YFSETQ. The CDR3 coding sequence is TGCGCCAGCAGTATCGGACTATTAGGAAACACCATATATTTT. Amino acid sequence: CASSIGLLGNTIYF.

The V gene is TRBV28, the J gene TRBJ1-2; D gene unclear. Germline CDR1 is MDHEN and CDR2 is SYDVKM. This CDR3 is 14 amino acids long. The V end lost 5 bases, the J end lost 4 bases, and 14 bases lay between the germline ends. CDR3 sequence: CASSTIAAGYGYTF. In DNA, the CDR3 is TGTGCCAGCAGTACTATAGCAGCTGGCTATGGCTACACCTTC.

This clone has more than one count but fewer than ten. The gene calls are TRBV27 and TRBJ1-2, with D hard to call. CDR3 size: 18 residues. Germline loops: CDR1 MNHEY, CDR2 SMNVEV (reference sequence). V lost 3 bases and J 5 bases, leaving 25 bases between the germline ends. The CDR3 nucleotides read TGTGCCAGCAGTTTGAAGGCGGACGTAGCTTTCCGAGGGTATGGCTACACCTTC. The encoded protein is CASSLKADVAFRGYGYTF.

This chain joins TRBV11-2 and TRBJ1-4; possible D gene TRBD1, 5 bases. The germline V gene encodes CDR1 SGHAT and CDR2 FQNNGV. The CDR3 sequence is 16 residues long. The V end was cut by 5 bases, the J end by 7 bases, with 20 bases between. The CDR3 is CASSPPSAGGIEKLFF. The CDR3, as DNA: TGTGCCAGCAGCCCTCCCTCGGCGGGGGGTATTGAAAAACTGTTTTTT.

This chain joins TRBV7-8 and TRBJ1-5; TRBD1 is a possible D gene (5 bases). Germline V gene data show CDR1 as SGHVS and CDR2 as FQNEAQ. CDR3 size: 17 residues. V was pared by 4 bases and J by 2 bases, with 18 bases between. The CDR3 is CASSSSRSQGGNQPQHF. The CDR3 DNA sequence: TGTGCCAGCAGCTCTAGTAGGTCGCAGGGTGGCAATCAGCCCCAGCATTTT.

This chain uses TRBV5-1 with TRBJ2-1, with 8 bases matching TRBD2. Germline loops: CDR1 SGHRS, CDR2 YFSETQ. The CDR3 is 15 amino acids. V lost 4 bases and J lost 3; bases outside the gene matches: 6. The CDR3 is CASSGSAGVYNEQFF. CDR3 DNA: TGCGCCAGCAGCGGATCAGCGGGGGTCTACAATGAGCAGTTCTTC.

This clone was found a few times. The genes are TRBV5-1 and TRBJ2-3; D is possibly TRBD2 (7 bases). The CDR3 totals 15 residues. The germline V gene has CDR1 SGHRS and CDR2 YFSETQ. The ends were cut back, 0 bases at V and 6 bases at J, with 14 bases in the middle. The CDR3 DNA follows: TGCGCCAGCAGCTTGGAGGGGGGGCGTTGGGATACGCAGTATTTT. This sequence encodes CASSLEGGRWDTQYF.

The chain links TRBV9 to TRBJ1-1, with D possibly being TRBD1 (5 bases). Between the trimmed V and J ends, which lost 0 bases and 6 bases, there was a span of 18 bases. The CDR3 is 16 amino acids. The germline V gene encodes CDR1 SGDLS and CDR2 YYNGEE. The CDR3, as DNA: TGTGCCAGCAGCGTAGTATTGAGGAGGGGCCAGGCTGAAGCTTTCTTT. This translates into CASSVVLRRGQAEAFF.

CDR3 DNA: TGTGCCCGGCAAGGGGGACAGAAAAAAGAGACCCAGTACTTC. This gives the protein CARQGGQKKETQYF. The V and J genes are TRBV30 and TRBJ2-5, with 7 bases fitting TRBD1. The V and J ends lost 8 bases and 3 bases, in that order; junction bases with no gene match: 12. This CDR3 comprises 14 residues. CDR1 is GTSNPN and CDR2 is SVGIG in the germline V gene (reference sequence).

This rearrangement joins TRBV10-2 to TRBJ1-1; 12 positions match TRBD1. V lost 9 bases and J lost 0; bases outside the gene matches: 5. Germline V CDR1 and CDR2: WSHSY, SAAADI. The CDR3 is 15 amino acids. The CDR3 DNA reads as TGCGCCAGTGGGACAGGGGGCCCCCTGAACACTGAAGCTTTCTTT. Translated: CASGTGGPLNTEAFF.

The CDR3 region is CATSPAGTGTGELFF. CDR3 in DNA: TGTGCCACCAGCCCGGCGGGCACGGGGACCGGGGAGCTGTTTTTT. The genes are TRBV24-1 and TRBJ2-2; perhaps TRBD2 as D (5 bases). The CDR3 spans 15 residues. The V gene's germline CDR1 is KGHDR and CDR2 SFDVKD. V was pared by 7 bases and J by 5 bases, with 16 bases between.